This T cell receptor beta chain was observed in a study of graft-versus-host responses after intestinal transplantation. Study-level points and caveats: GvH clones were identified in recipient marrow, with some first appearing in ileum or blood.

As to this clone: Its antigen is not identified.

Assay used: immunoSEQ multiplex PCR; TCRdb lists only in-frame clones, some missing. This sample carries about 110,000 clones, about 94% of them seen once, and the ten largest clones take approximately 0.49%. This receptor was identified in a human donor who received an intestinal transplant. The source material was unstimulated CD8+ T cells sorted from spleen or lymph node cells, sampled before intestinal transplant.

CDR3 sequence (DNA): TGTGCCAGCAGTTTGTTGAAAACTAGCGGGATCACCGGGGAGCTGTTTTTT. It yields the protein CASSLLKTSGITGELFF. The chain is built from TRBV27 and TRBJ2-2; TRBD2 matches 10 bases. J gave up 4 bases and V 3 bases, and 8 bases lay outside the gene matches. The CDR3 extends over 17 amino acids. Germline loops: CDR1 MNHEY, CDR2 SMNVEV (reference sequence).